Below are 2 T cell receptor beta chains sequenced from a single sample in a study of blood T cell repertoires in COVID-19. TCRdb keeps only in-frame clones here, not all; method: immunoSEQ multiplex PCR. The sample includes 55,000 to 75,000 clones, approximately 84% of them seen just once. Sequencing was performed on peripheral blood. These receptor sequences come from an elderly man with COVID-19, enrolled during active disease.

The V and J genes are TRBV3-1 (or the pseudogene TRBV3-2) and TRBJ1-6, with 7 bases lining up with TRBD1. The V gene end was trimmed by 1 base and the J gene end by 7 bases; junction bases not matched to a gene: 4. The CDR3 is 15 residues long. Looked up from germline, CDR1 is LGHDT and CDR2 is YNNKEL (reference sequence). The CDR3 coding sequence is TGTGCCAGCAGCCAAGGGGACAGCCGGAATTCACCCCTCCACTTT. Translating gives CASSQGDSRNSPLHF.

The chain is built from TRBV18 and TRBJ2-3; TRBD1 is a possible D gene (6 bases). The germline V and J ends were trimmed by 1 base and 2 bases, with 7 bases remaining between them. CDR1 and CDR2 (germline): KGHSH, LQKENI. This CDR3 has 14 residues. This chain's CDR3 is CASSPQGDTDTQYF. The CDR3, as DNA: TGTGCCAGCTCACCACAGGGGGACACAGATACGCAGTATTTT.